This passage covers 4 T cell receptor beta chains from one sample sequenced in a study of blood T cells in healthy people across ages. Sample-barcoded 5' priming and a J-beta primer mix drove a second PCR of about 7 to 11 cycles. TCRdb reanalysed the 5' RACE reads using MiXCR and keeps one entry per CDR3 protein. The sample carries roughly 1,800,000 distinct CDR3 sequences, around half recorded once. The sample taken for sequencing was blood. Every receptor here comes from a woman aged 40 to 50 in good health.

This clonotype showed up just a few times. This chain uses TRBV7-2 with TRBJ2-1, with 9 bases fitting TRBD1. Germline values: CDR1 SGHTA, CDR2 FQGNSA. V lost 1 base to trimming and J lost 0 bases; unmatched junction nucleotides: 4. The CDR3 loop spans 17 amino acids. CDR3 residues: CASSLGGQGVSYNEQFF. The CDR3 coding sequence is TGTGCCAGCAGCTTAGGGGGACAGGGAGTCTCCTACAATGAGCAGTTCTTC.

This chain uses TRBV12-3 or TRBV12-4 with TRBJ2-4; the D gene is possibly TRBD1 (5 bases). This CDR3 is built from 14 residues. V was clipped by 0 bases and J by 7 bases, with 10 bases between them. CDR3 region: CASSLAARANIQYF. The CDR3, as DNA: TGTGCCAGCAGTTTAGCGGCCAGGGCGAACATTCAGTACTTC.

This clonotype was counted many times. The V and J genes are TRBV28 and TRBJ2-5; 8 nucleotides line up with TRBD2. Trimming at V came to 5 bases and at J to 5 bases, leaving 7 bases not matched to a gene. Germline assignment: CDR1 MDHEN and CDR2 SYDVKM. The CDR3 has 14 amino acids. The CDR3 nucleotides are TGTGCCAGCAGTCTCGGGGGGGCGACGGAGACCCAGTACTTC. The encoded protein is CASSLGGATETQYF.

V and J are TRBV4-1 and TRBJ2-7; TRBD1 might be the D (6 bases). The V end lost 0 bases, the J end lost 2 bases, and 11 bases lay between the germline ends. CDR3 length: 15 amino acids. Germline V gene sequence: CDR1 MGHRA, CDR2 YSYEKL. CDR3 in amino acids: CASSQDNQGTYEQYF. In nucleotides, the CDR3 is TGCGCCAGCAGCCAAGATAACCAGGGGACCTACGAGCAGTACTTC.